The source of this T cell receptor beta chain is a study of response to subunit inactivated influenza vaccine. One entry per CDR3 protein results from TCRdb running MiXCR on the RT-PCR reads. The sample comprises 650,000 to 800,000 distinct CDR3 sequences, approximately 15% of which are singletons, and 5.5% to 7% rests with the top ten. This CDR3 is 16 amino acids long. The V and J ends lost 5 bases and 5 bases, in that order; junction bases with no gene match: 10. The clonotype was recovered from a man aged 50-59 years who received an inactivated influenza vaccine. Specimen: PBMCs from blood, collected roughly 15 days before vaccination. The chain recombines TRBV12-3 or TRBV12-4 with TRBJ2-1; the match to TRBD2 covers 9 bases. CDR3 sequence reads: CASSQIASGINNEQFF. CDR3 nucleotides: TGTGCCAGCAGTCAGATAGCTAGCGGGATCAACAATGAGCAGTTCTTC.